Listed here are 20 T cell receptor beta chains from one sample, sequenced in a study of regulatory T cells in long-lasting Graves disease. Specified time point: newly diagnosed GD, antithyroid drugs for less than 3 months. The TCR library was prepared using RNA isolated from PBMCs. Library construction for TCR beta used iRepertoire HTBI primers and Arm-PCR of CDR3 regions. TCRdb re-derived calls from the multiplex PCR reads in MiXCR, one entry per CDR3 protein. The table shows 200,000 to 250,000 distinct CDR3 sequences, with 15% to 20% occurring only once. These data are also associated with another study on T cells in Graves' hyperthyroidism and ophthalmopathy.

Sample: peripheral blood mononuclear cells (PBMCs), taken at new diagnosis, from a patient treated with antithyroid drugs. All receptors come from a young woman with Graves disease.

This clonotype appeared many times. The rearrangement uses TRBV6-1 and TRBJ1-1, with 8 bases fitting TRBD1. Germline V gives CDR1 MNHNS, CDR2 SASEGT. The length of the CDR3 is 14 residues. With V trimmed by 7 bases and J by 3 bases, 7 bases remained unmatched. CDR3 nucleotides: TGTGCCAGCACTCAAACAGGGGGAGACACTGAAGCTTTCTTT. Translated, it gives CASTQTGGDTEAFF.

This clonotype was found many times. The chain combines TRBV18 with TRBJ1-2; 10 positions agree with TRBD1. From germline, CDR1 is KGHSH and CDR2 LQKENI. V dropped 4 bases and J dropped 4; count of bases not matched to a gene: 6. This CDR3 is 15 amino acids long. DNA for the CDR3: TGTGCCAGCTCACGTACGGGACAGGGGACCTATGGCTACACCTTC. Its translation: CASSRTGQGTYGYTF.

This clonotype appeared many times. The chain combines TRBV7-9 with TRBJ1-5; perhaps TRBD1 as D (6 bases). Germline assignment: CDR1 SEHNR and CDR2 FQNEAQ (reference sequence). This CDR3 spans 14 amino acids. The V end lost 1 base, the J end lost 9 bases, and 13 bases lay between the germline ends. CDR3 sequence (DNA): TGTGCCAGCAGCTTAGGGGACATCGGATCGCCCCAGCATTTT. Translating it yields CASSLGDIGSPQHF.

The chain joins TRBV20-1 to TRBJ2-1, with 12 positions matching TRBD2. The CDR3 sequence is 15 residues long. Unmatched junction bases numbered 13, after V lost 6 bases and J lost 10 bases. Germline assignment: CDR1 DFQATT and CDR2 SNEGSKA (reference sequence). The CDR3 here is CSAPSLAGGPGEQFF. CDR3 bases: TGCAGTGCCCCTTCGCTAGCGGGAGGGCCGGGAGAGCAGTTCTTC.

This clonotype came up many times. The rearrangement links TRBV19 to TRBJ1-5; TRBD1 aligns across 9 bases. Unmatched junction bases numbered 6, after V lost 7 bases and J lost 5 bases. This CDR3 comprises 14 residues. CDR1 LNHDA and CDR2 SQIVND come from the germline V gene (reference sequence). CDR3 residues: CASTPDRGYQPQHF. The CDR3 DNA follows: TGTGCCAGTACCCCGGACAGGGGTTATCAGCCCCAGCATTTT. The full variable domain, rest sourced from reference TRBV19 and TRBJ1-5, is DGGITQSPKYLFRKEGQNVTLSCEQNLNHDAMYWYRQDPGQGLRLIYYSQIVNDFQKGDIAEGYSVSREKKESFPLTVTSAQKNPTAFYLCASTPDRGYQPQHFGDGTRLSIL.

In its sample, this clonotype was seen a few times. The chain carries TRBV5-1 and TRBJ2-1; TRBD2 agrees at 8 bases. The CDR3 spans 14 residues. The germline CDR1 and CDR2 sequences are SGHRS and YFSETQ. Trimming cost V 0 bases and J 8 bases; bases outside gene matches: 4. The DNA of the CDR3 is TGCGCCAGCAGCTTGGAGGGACTAGGATATGAGCAGTTCTTC. Encoded protein: CASSLEGLGYEQFF.

This clonotype was observed at least ten times. V and J are TRBV24-1 and TRBJ1-5; D unclear. V gave up 3 bases and J gave up 4 bases, with 12 bases separating them. The CDR3 loop spans 15 amino acids. Germline assignment: CDR1 KGHDR and CDR2 SFDVKD. The DNA for the CDR3 is TGTGCCACCAGTGATCCTTCAGGCTCTAATCAGCCCCAGCATTTT. Encoded protein: CATSDPSGSNQPQHF.

This clonotype appeared many times. The chain uses TRBV20-1 and TRBJ2-7, with 13 bases fitting TRBD2. The CDR3 contains 17 residues. The V gene end was trimmed by 5 bases and the J gene end by 0 bases; junction bases not matched to a gene: 10. CDR1 and CDR2 from the germline V gene are DFQATT and SNEGSKA (reference sequence). The CDR3 sequence: CSALTGTSGASSYEQYF. The CDR3 nucleotides read TGCAGTGCTCTAACCGGGACTAGCGGGGCAAGCTCCTACGAGCAGTACTTC.

Only a few counts were recorded for this clonotype. Only one base separates this from a far larger clonotype, so it likely reflects a read error. V is TRBV10-3 and J is TRBJ2-5; 8 positions agree with TRBD2. The CDR3 contains 14 residues. Germline V gene data show CDR1 as ENHRY and CDR2 as SYGVKD. CDR3 loop: CASSLSGGGETQYF. The CDR3 DNA follows: TGTGCCAGCAGTTTAAGCGGGGGAGGGGAGACCCAGTACTTC.

This clonotype has at least ten counts. The chain employs TRBV20-1 and TRBJ1-4, with a possible D match to TRBD1 (5 bases). V was clipped by 7 bases and J by 7 bases, with 16 bases between them. There are 13 residues in the CDR3. In germline, CDR1 is DFQATT, CDR2 SNEGSKA (reference sequence). In DNA form, the CDR3 reads TGCAGTGGGTCCCCCCTAGGGACTGAAAAACTGTTTTTT. Protein: CSGSPLGTEKLFF.

This clonotype came up once. V usage is TRBV20-1 and J usage is TRBJ2-1; 12 nucleotides line up with TRBD2. The CDR3 has 16 amino acids. V lost 3 bases to trimming and J lost 3 bases; unmatched junction nucleotides: 6. Germline V gives CDR1 DFQATT, CDR2 SNEGSKA (reference sequence). CDR3 amino acids: CSASPSGRAYYNEQFF. CDR3 nucleotide sequence: TGCAGTGCTAGCCCTAGCGGGAGGGCCTACTACAATGAGCAGTTCTTC.

This clonotype was seen ten or more times. V usage is TRBV12-3 or TRBV12-4 and J usage is TRBJ2-5; 7 bases map to TRBD1. Trimming removed 3 bases from V and 2 bases from J; junction bases left unmatched: 12. This CDR3 comprises 17 residues. The CDR3 spells CASSFSRAGGTQETQYF. CDR3 sequence (DNA): TGTGCCAGCAGTTTTTCGAGGGCAGGGGGTACTCAAGAGACCCAGTACTTC.

There are many counts of this clonotype. The rearrangement links TRBV11-1 to TRBJ1-4; a weak D match, TRBD1 (5 bases). V lost 11 bases and J lost 0, with 16 bases in between. The CDR3 runs to 15 residues. Germline CDR1 SGHAT, CDR2 FQDESV (reference sequence). The CDR3 region has the DNA TGTGCCTCATCCGCGGGGGGATCAACTAATGAAAAACTGTTTTTT. Its protein is CASSAGGSTNEKLFF.

This clonotype was counted at least ten times. This chain uses TRBV27 with TRBJ1-1; 8 bases agree with TRBD1. CDR1 and CDR2 from the germline V gene are MNHEY and SMNVEV (reference sequence). This CDR3 comprises 16 residues. Germline trimming cut 3 bases from V and 0 bases from J; bases unmatched to any gene: 6. The CDR3 DNA follows: TGTGCCAGCAGTTTGGCCGCAGGGGGCTTGAACACTGAAGCTTTCTTT. It yields the protein CASSLAAGGLNTEAFF.

This clonotype was counted a few times. A junction end diverges from the germline sequence, so it may reflect a read error. The J gene is TRBJ1-2, the V gene TRBV28; D unclear. Looked up from germline, CDR1 is MDHEN and CDR2 is SYDVKM. This CDR3 is built from 12 residues. CDR3 coding DNA: TGTGCCTGCAGAGGTCCGGTCTATGGCTACACCTTC. Its translation: CACRGPVYGYTF.

This clonotype was recorded at least ten times. This chain connects TRBV5-1 to TRBJ1-4; no clear D gene. Deletions cut 0 bases from V and 0 bases from J, with 6 bases between. This CDR3 is 15 amino acids long. Germline V CDR1 and CDR2: SGHRS, YFSETQ. Here the CDR3 DNA reads TGCGCCAGCAGCTTGGATGGCGCAACTAATGAAAAACTGTTTTTT. This codes for CASSLDGATNEKLFF.

V and J are TRBV4-1 and TRBJ2-1, with D perhaps assigned TRBD1 or TRBD2 (5 bases each). The CDR3 length is 15 residues. The germline V and J ends were trimmed by 1 base and 9 bases, with 16 bases remaining between them. The V gene's germline CDR1 is MGHRA and CDR2 YSYEKL. The CDR3 region has the DNA TGCGCCAGCAGCCAAGGCAGGGCGGGTACGTTTGAGCAGTTCTTC. Its translation is CASSQGRAGTFEQFF.

V usage is TRBV5-1 and J usage is TRBJ1-1, with a tentative D call TRBD1 (5 bases). The germline V gene encodes CDR1 SGHRS and CDR2 YFSETQ. The CDR3 totals 16 residues. The ends were cut back, 7 bases at V and 0 bases at J, with 19 bases in the middle. Here the CDR3 DNA reads TGCGCCAGCTCCAAGGACACCCCCGCGATGAACACTGAAGCTTTCTTT. The encoded protein is CASSKDTPAMNTEAFF.

The V gene is TRBV4-1, the J gene TRBJ1-5; D is unclear. The germline CDR1 and CDR2 sequences are MGHRA and YSYEKL. Trimming left V 1 base short and J 1 base short, with 11 bases between. This CDR3 spans 16 amino acids. Here the CDR3 DNA reads TGCGCCAGCAGCCAAGGGCACGGAGAAAGCAATCAGCCCCAGCATTTT. Protein sequence: CASSQGHGESNQPQHF.

This clonotype was counted a few times. The chain employs TRBV3-1 and TRBJ2-5; 8 bases line up with TRBD2. J gave up 5 bases and V 1 base, and 9 bases lay outside the gene matches. The CDR3 covers 16 residues. The germline V gene has CDR1 LGHDT and CDR2 YNNKEL (reference sequence). Here the CDR3 DNA reads TGTGCCAGCAGCCAAGGTCTGTTAGCGGGGCTGGAGACCCAGTACTTC. Translating gives CASSQGLLAGLETQYF.